The TCR beta chain under discussion was sequenced for a study of T cell repertoires in cytomegalovirus infection. Background on the study: CMV infection and matching HLA type were both indicated by public TCR beta signatures.

Overall study results and limits: Summed frequency of public TCR beta families distinguished CMV carriers with the relevant HLA. The ex vivo response was dominated by HLA-C-restricted CMV-specific TCR beta clonotypes.

Trimming took 5 bases from V and 2 from J, leaving 16 bases between them. CDR3 length equals 16 residues. Germline V gives CDR1 SGHTA, CDR2 FQGNSA. Turning to this clonotype: What it recognizes is unknown.

TCRdb re-called the reads through MiXCR, storing one row per CDR3 protein. The data show approximately 180,000 distinct CDR3 sequences, approximately 18% seen once. Sequencing used CD8+ T cells from PBMCs. The chain has TRBV7-2 and TRBJ1-5, with D perhaps TRBD1 (5 bases). This receptor was identified in a human donor in good health (CMV status not recorded). Some clones in this sample may be carry-over from other donors' samples. Here the CDR3 DNA reads TGTGCCAGCAGCCAGGGAACAGGATATCGCAATCAGCCCCAGCATTTT. Amino acid sequence: CASSQGTGYRNQPQHF.